One and the same sample provided the 16 T cell receptor beta chains below, sequenced in a study of CD8 T cells in ankylosing spondylitis. TCRdb redid the calling of the 5' RACE reads with MiXCR, one entry per CDR3 protein. The sample has 300,000 to 400,000 distinct CDR3 sequences; around 20% are singletons. Sequencing input: blood, either unsorted or a sorted T cell fraction (not recorded which). The receptor set was obtained from a male donor with ankylosing spondylitis or in good health (not recorded which).

This clonotype was found a few times. The chain has TRBV6-5 and TRBJ2-3; unclear D gene. Trimming stripped 4 bases from V and 3 bases from J, with 23 bases between. Germline V lookup: CDR1 MNHEY, CDR2 SVGAGI. This CDR3 is 18 amino acids long. This CDR3 is CASSSQNQILNPTDTQYF. CDR3 DNA: TGTGCCAGCAGTTCCCAAAACCAAATCCTAAACCCAACAGATACGCAGTATTTT.

This clonotype was seen at least ten times. The rearrangement links TRBV9 to TRBJ2-1; 7 bases agree with TRBD2. Germline lookup yields CDR1 SGDLS and CDR2 YYNGEE. J lost 5 bases, V lost 4 bases, and 6 bases had no gene match. This CDR3 is built from 14 residues. The DNA for the CDR3 is TGTGCCAGCAGCTTCGCCCTAGCGGACAATGAGCAGTTCTTC. Translated: CASSFALADNEQFF.

J is TRBJ2-3 and V is TRBV4-2; D tentatively fits TRBD1 or TRBD2 (5 bases each). Germline CDR1 reads LGHNA; CDR2 reads YNFKEQ. The CDR3 has 16 amino acids. V lost 3 bases and J lost 2, with 15 bases in between. In DNA, the CDR3 is TGTGCCAGCAGCCATACCGGGACCTCCTACACAGATACGCAGTATTTT. Encoded protein: CASSHTGTSYTDTQYF.

This clonotype was seen only a few times. The chain employs TRBV28 and TRBJ2-7; D tentatively fits TRBD1 or TRBD2 (5 bases each). Trimming cost V 6 bases and J 2 bases, with 11 bases left between them. This CDR3 has 13 amino acids. Germline V gene lookup returns CDR1 MDHEN and CDR2 SYDVKM. CDR3 coding DNA: TGTGCCAGCAGAAGGGACGGGACCTACGAGCAGTACTTC. This encodes CASRRDGTYEQYF. Full variable domain (outside the CDR3, taken from reference TRBV28 and TRBJ2-7): DVKVTQSSRYLVKRTGEKVFLECVQDMDHENMFWYRQDPGLGLRLIYFSYDVKMKEKGDIPEGYSVSREKKERFSLILESASTNQTSMYLCASRRDGTYEQYFGPGTRLTVT.

The chain carries TRBV10-3 and TRBJ2-7, with TRBD1 identical over 8 bases. Unmatched junction bases numbered 4, after V lost 3 bases and J lost 3 bases. From germline, CDR1 is ENHRY and CDR2 SYGVKD. The CDR3 runs 14 residues. This chain's CDR3 is CAISDMDRDYEQYF. CDR3 DNA sequence: TGTGCCATCAGTGATATGGACAGGGACTACGAGCAGTACTTC.

Here the CDR3 reads CASSGALGANVLTF. The CDR3 region has the DNA TGTGCCAGCAGTGGTGCCCTTGGGGCCAACGTCCTGACTTTC. This sequence joins TRBV27 and TRBJ2-6; D not resolved. In germline, CDR1 is MNHEY, CDR2 SMNVEV (reference sequence). This CDR3 contains 14 residues. Trimming removed 5 bases from V and 3 bases from J, with 8 bases in between.

This clonotype was detected only a few times. The J gene is TRBJ2-5, the V gene TRBV12-3 or TRBV12-4, with 10 nucleotides matching TRBD2. This CDR3 has 16 amino acids. J lost 2 bases, V lost 4 bases, and 7 bases had no gene match. The DNA for the CDR3 is TGTGCCAGCAGTTCCCCTAGCGGGGGTATACAAGAGACCCAGTACTTC. This translates into CASSSPSGGIQETQYF.

The sample holds many counts of this clonotype. CDR3 amino acids: CASSLLAGGPYNEQFF. DNA of the CDR3: TGTGCCAGCAGTTTATTAGCGGGGGGGCCCTACAATGAGCAGTTCTTC. V and J are TRBV12-3 or TRBV12-4 and TRBJ2-1; 11 positions match TRBD2. The CDR3 is 16 amino acids. V gave up 2 bases and J gave up 2 bases; unmatched junction bases: 2.

The sample holds a few counts of this clonotype. The chain employs TRBV7-9 and TRBJ2-1; D is unclear. The V and J ends lost 4 bases and 7 bases respectively, with 11 bases between them. The CDR3 has 13 amino acids. CDR1 is SEHNR and CDR2 is FQNEAQ in the germline V gene (reference sequence). The CDR3 DNA follows: TGTGCCAGCAGCTCAGAAGGATCTAATGAGCAGTTCTTC. Its translation is CASSSEGSNEQFF.

This clonotype was counted many times. V is TRBV5-1 and J is TRBJ2-4; D uncertain. Germline CDR1 SGHRS, CDR2 YFSETQ. The CDR3 runs to 12 residues. V lost 1 base to trimming and J lost 7 bases, with 6 bases between them. CDR3 loop: CASSLLGNIQYF. CDR3 sequence (DNA): TGCGCCAGCAGCTTGTTGGGGAACATTCAGTACTTC.

This clonotype was counted between two and nine times. V is TRBV12-3 or TRBV12-4 and J is TRBJ2-1, with TRBD1 as a possible D gene (7 bases). The CDR3 contains 14 residues. V was pared by 5 bases and J by 4 bases, with 12 bases between. CDR3 coding DNA: TGTGCCAGCAGTGGGGGGACAGCATACAATGAGCAGTTCTTC. Protein product: CASSGGTAYNEQFF.

There are a few counts of this clonotype. The rearrangement uses TRBV6-5 and TRBJ2-3; 8 bases fit TRBD2. With 6 bases clipped from V and 4 bases from J, the junction kept 0 bases outside the gene matches. The CDR3 runs 12 residues. The germline gives CDR1 MNHEY, CDR2 SVGAGI. CDR3 region: CASRRGADTQYF. CDR3 sequence (DNA): TGTGCCAGCAGGCGGGGGGCAGATACGCAGTATTTT.

In its sample, this clonotype was seen a few times. The CDR3: CASSDNGQGVYEQYF. CDR3 nucleotides: TGTGCCAGCAGCGACAACGGACAGGGGGTGTACGAGCAGTACTTC. This sequence joins TRBV4-2 and TRBJ2-7, with 10 positions matching TRBD1. Germline CDR1 reads LGHNA; CDR2 reads YNFKEQ. V was pared by 5 bases and J by 4 bases, with 8 bases of the junction left unmatched. This CDR3 region has 15 residues.

The chain employs TRBV20-1 and TRBJ2-1; D may match TRBD1 or TRBD2 (6 bases each). Germline CDR1 DFQATT, CDR2 SNEGSKA (reference sequence). The CDR3 totals 17 residues. V shed 3 bases and J shed 1 base, with 19 bases lying between them. The CDR3 loop reads CSASGGLRGRSYNEQFF. For the CDR3, the DNA is TGCAGTGCTAGTGGGGGACTCCGGGGGCGATCCTACAATGAGCAGTTCTTC.

This chain connects TRBV12-3 or TRBV12-4 to TRBJ1-4; a possible D gene is TRBD1 (6 bases). V shed 8 bases and J shed 6 bases, with 16 bases lying between them. The length of the CDR3 is 14 residues. In DNA, the CDR3 is TGTGCCAGCCGAGGCGGGGGGCGGGATGAAAAACTGTTTTTT. It encodes CASRGGGRDEKLFF.

This clonotype came up a few times. In nucleotides, the CDR3 is TGTGCCAGCAGCCCCCTGGCCACACCCGGAGACACGCAGTATTTT. Translating gives CASSPLATPGDTQYF. V and J are TRBV11-2 and TRBJ2-3; D unclear. Germline loops: CDR1 SGHAT, CDR2 FQNNGV. Deletions cut 5 bases from V and 9 bases from J, with 21 bases between. The CDR3 covers 15 residues.